One and the same sample provided the 20 T cell receptor beta chains below, sequenced in a study of cytomegalovirus exposure and HLA in healthy donors. Both 60 Vbeta primers and 13 Jbeta primers went into the PCR. TCRdb keeps only in-frame clones here, not all; method: immunoSEQ multiplex PCR. The sample consists of roughly 160,000 clones, over 75% of them appearing once. The sample consisted of PBMCs. The receptors shown here come from a woman aged 45-65 years in good health and CMV-seropositive.

The chain is built from TRBV6-5 and TRBJ2-7; no clear D. V lost 9 bases to trimming and J lost 3 bases, with 18 bases between them. The CDR3 contains 14 residues. Germline CDR1 and CDR2: MNHEY and SVGAGI. DNA of the CDR3: TGTGCCAGTACATCTCCAAGCGAGAGCTACGAGCAGTACTTC. Amino acid sequence: CASTSPSESYEQYF.

The genes are TRBV28 and TRBJ2-5, with unresolved D. Germline lookup yields CDR1 MDHEN and CDR2 SYDVKM. This CDR3 is built from 12 residues. Written as DNA, the CDR3 is TGTGCAGCAGGTATCACTTCGCGGACCCAGTACTTC. As protein: CAAGITSRTQYF. Drawing the rest from reference TRBV28 and TRBJ2-5, the complete variable domain is DVKVTQSSRYLVKRTGEKVFLECVQDMDHENMFWYRQDPGLGLRLIYFSYDVKMKEKGDIPEGYSVSREKKERFSLILESASTNQTSMYLCAAGITSRTQYFGPGTRLLVL.

The genes are TRBV5-1 and TRBJ2-5, with TRBD1 matching 9 bases. The end of the DNA aligns better with TRBJ2-7, so the J call may be wrong. The CDR3 has 15 residues. Germline V lookup: CDR1 SGHRS, CDR2 YFSETQ. Here the CDR3 DNA reads TGCGCCAGCAGATTCTTTCAACAGGGGGCTTTCGAGCAGTACTTC. It translates to CASRFFQQGAFEQYF.

CDR3 residues: CASSLQGFTEAFF. CDR3 in DNA: TGTGCCAGCAGCTTACAGGGGTTTACTGAAGCTTTCTTT. The chain is built from TRBV7-3 and TRBJ1-1, with a tentative D call TRBD1 (6 bases). The CDR3 loop spans 13 amino acids. Germline CDR1 is SGHTA and CDR2 is FQGTGA. Trimming left V 2 bases short and J 5 bases short, with 9 bases between.

The CDR3 coding sequence is TGTGCCAGCAGCCGACGTCGCCAGGGGGTTTATGAAAAACTGTTTTTT. Its protein product is CASSRRRQGVYEKLFF. This chain uses TRBV5-6 with TRBJ1-4, with 7 bases lining up with TRBD1. The V and J ends lost 4 bases and 6 bases, in that order; junction bases with no gene match: 12. The germline gives CDR1 SGHDT, CDR2 YYEEEE. This CDR3 region has 16 residues.

The chain links TRBV5-1 to TRBJ2-7; the D gene is possibly TRBD2 (6 bases). This CDR3 has 13 residues. Germline CDR1 and CDR2: SGHRS and YFSETQ. V was cut by 4 bases and J by 6 bases, with 14 bases left in between. The CDR3 loop is CASSPRLDSEQYF. As DNA, the CDR3 is TGCGCCAGCAGCCCTAGACTAGACAGCGAGCAGTACTTC.

J is TRBJ2-7 and V is TRBV5-1; D perhaps matches TRBD2 (6 bases). The CDR3 has 16 amino acids. Germline V gene lookup returns CDR1 SGHRS and CDR2 YFSETQ. Trimming removed 0 bases at V and 6 bases at J, with 19 bases between. The chain's CDR3 is CASSLASGTGLFEQYF. The CDR3 DNA sequence: TGCGCCAGCAGCTTGGCCTCAGGGACTGGCTTATTCGAGCAGTACTTC.

This clone showed up just a few times. One junction end disagrees with the germline gene, perhaps due to a read error. J is TRBJ1-2 and V is TRBV6-4, with 9 bases lining up with TRBD1. Germline CDR1 and CDR2: MRHNA and SNTAGT. There are 14 residues in the CDR3. In DNA, the CDR3 is TGTGCCAGCAGGGACTCCGGGACAGGGTATGGCTACACCTTC. It translates to CASRDSGTGYGYTF.

The rearrangement links TRBV5-1 to TRBJ2-1; D is unresolved. The V gene's germline CDR1 is SGHRS and CDR2 YFSETQ. Trimming removed 0 bases at V and 4 bases at J, with 8 bases between. CDR3 size: 14 residues. The CDR3 loop is CASSLATEYNEQFF. The CDR3 DNA is TGCGCCAGCAGCTTGGCGACTGAGTACAATGAGCAGTTCTTC. Full variable domain (outside the CDR3, taken from reference TRBV5-1 and TRBJ2-1): KAGVTQTPRYLIKTRGQQVTLSCSPISGHRSVSWYQQTPGQGLQFLFEYFSETQRNKGNFPGRFSGRQFSNSRSEMNVSTLELGDSALYLCASSLATEYNEQFFGPGTRLTVL.

The gene calls are TRBV30 and TRBJ2-7, with 9 bases matching TRBD1. CDR1 and CDR2 (germline): GTSNPN, SVGIG (reference sequence). The V gene end was trimmed by 8 bases and the J gene end by 1 base; junction bases not matched to a gene: 3. CDR3 size: 12 residues. The chain's CDR3 is CAGTGNSYEQYF. Here the CDR3 DNA reads TGTGCCGGGACAGGGAATTCCTACGAGCAGTACTTC.

In its sample, this clone was seen a few times. The chain has TRBV5-1 and TRBJ2-3; 9 bases agree with TRBD2. CDR1 and CDR2 from the germline V gene are SGHRS and YFSETQ. The CDR3 spans 17 residues. The V segment lost 0 bases and the J segment 4 bases; nucleotides outside the gene matches: 9. CDR3 protein: CASSLGGSGSRPDTQYF. In DNA, the CDR3 is TGCGCCAGCAGCTTGGGAGGTAGCGGGAGTCGCCCAGATACGCAGTATTTT. The full variable domain, with the rest looked up from reference TRBV5-1 and TRBJ2-3, is KAGVTQTPRYLIKTRGQQVTLSCSPISGHRSVSWYQQTPGQGLQFLFEYFSETQRNKGNFPGRFSGRQFSNSRSEMNVSTLELGDSALYLCASSLGGSGSRPDTQYFGPGTRLTVL.

On this clone: At the DNA level, this CDR3 is encoded by other sequences in the same sample as well. This rearrangement joins TRBV4-3 to TRBJ2-2; tentatively, D is TRBD2 (6 bases). Trimming removed 3 bases at V and 7 bases at J, with 15 bases between. CDR1 is LGHNA and CDR2 is YSLEER in the germline V gene. There are 15 residues in the CDR3. CDR3: CASSQPGVLGGELFF. As DNA, the CDR3 is TGCGCCAGCAGCCAGCCGGGAGTCTTAGGCGGGGAGCTGTTTTTT.

This chain joins TRBV6-6 and TRBJ2-3; possible D gene TRBD1, 5 bases. The germline V gene has CDR1 MNHNY and CDR2 SVGAGI (reference sequence). The CDR3 extends over 13 amino acids. V dropped 5 bases and J dropped 4 bases, with 10 bases sitting between them. CDR3 sequence: CASSRKGADTQYF. The CDR3 DNA reads TGTGCCAGCAGTAGGAAAGGGGCAGATACGCAGTATTTT.

The chain couples TRBV29-1 to TRBJ1-1; D is undetermined. V lost 2 bases and J lost 1, with 5 bases in between. This CDR3 has 12 residues. CDR1 and CDR2 (germline): SQVTM, ANQGSEA. CDR3 DNA: TGCAGCGTTGAATATAGGAACACTGAAGCTTTCTTT. Translation gives CSVEYRNTEAFF.

The chain couples TRBV5-1 to TRBJ1-1; TRBD1 is a possible D gene (5 bases). The CDR3 is made up of 14 amino acids. The V and J ends lost 1 base and 0 bases respectively, with 7 bases between them. CDR1 and CDR2 (germline): SGHRS, YFSETQ. CDR3 amino acids: CASSLNRMNTEAFF. CDR3 coding DNA: TGCGCCAGCAGCTTGAACAGGATGAACACTGAAGCTTTCTTT. The full variable domain, completed using reference TRBV5-1 and TRBJ1-1, is KAGVTQTPRYLIKTRGQQVTLSCSPISGHRSVSWYQQTPGQGLQFLFEYFSETQRNKGNFPGRFSGRQFSNSRSEMNVSTLELGDSALYLCASSLNRMNTEAFFGQGTRLTVV.

The CDR3, as DNA: TGTGCCAGCAGTTCCGGGGGGGCAATGAAAGAGCAGTACTTC. Protein sequence: CASSSGGAMKEQYF. The chain links TRBV28 to TRBJ2-7; 8 nucleotides agree with TRBD2. The V segment lost 4 bases and the J segment 7 bases; nucleotides outside the gene matches: 9. Germline CDR1 MDHEN, CDR2 SYDVKM. The CDR3 length is 14 residues.

The gene calls are TRBV4-1 and TRBJ2-7; 8 nucleotides line up with TRBD1. The CDR3 runs to 15 residues. CDR1 and CDR2 from the germline V gene are MGHRA and YSYEKL. V trimming: 3 bases; J trimming: 3 bases; junction bases outside the gene matches: 7. The CDR3 DNA sequence: TGCGCCAGCAGCCAGTCTTCGGGACAGGTCTACGAGCAGTACTTC. This encodes CASSQSSGQVYEQYF.

In regard to this clone: Other DNA sequences from this sample encode an identical CDR3 as well. The chain has TRBV30 and TRBJ1-5; weak D call: TRBD1 (5 bases). The CDR3 contains 13 residues. Trimming took off 0 bases at V and 2 bases at J, with 5 bases between the two ends. CDR1 is GTSNPN and CDR2 is SVGIG in the germline V gene (reference sequence). CDR3: CAWSVRGNQPQHF. The CDR3 nucleotides are TGTGCCTGGAGTGTCAGGGGCAATCAGCCCCAGCATTTT.

This chain connects TRBV23-1 to TRBJ2-5; TRBD2 might be the D (6 bases). TRBV23-1 is an open reading frame whose function is uncertain. This CDR3 comprises 10 residues. V was trimmed by 9 bases and J by 9 bases, leaving 11 bases between them. The CDR3 here is CARTPGAQYF. DNA for the CDR3: TGCGCCAGGACCCCGGGGGCCCAGTACTTC.

This chain links TRBV6-1 with TRBJ1-1, with 9 bases matching TRBD1. There are 15 residues in the CDR3. CDR1 is MNHNS and CDR2 is SASEGT in the germline V gene. With V trimmed by 0 bases and J by 7 bases, 6 bases remained unmatched. The CDR3 DNA follows: TGTGCCAGCAGTGAAGCAGGACAGGGGAGTAGTGAAGCTTTCTTT. This encodes CASSEAGQGSSEAFF.